One T cell receptor (beta chain) is described in this entry. The sample belongs to a study of blood T cell repertoires in COVID-19. Study background: In each case, the material was cDNA or gDNA derived from T cells, B-cell-depleted T cells, or PBMCs.

TCRdb's copy holds only in-frame clones and misses some; the assay was immunoSEQ multiplex PCR. The repertoire holds about 280,000 clones, with 85% as singletons. The receptor's source is a woman aged 50 to 60 who had recovered from COVID-19. The sequenced sample consisted of PBMCs or T cells enriched from blood (not recorded which).

The CDR3 spells CASRSQGAGTEAFF. The CDR3 DNA sequence: TGTGCCAGTAGATCCCAGGGGGCAGGCACTGAAGCTTTCTTT. The chain recombines TRBV19 with TRBJ1-1, with 8 positions matching TRBD1. The CDR3 runs 14 residues. V gave up 6 bases and J gave up 4 bases; unmatched junction bases: 7. Germline CDR1 is LNHDA and CDR2 is SQIVND (reference sequence).